A single sample is the source of the 32 T cell receptor beta chains below, sequenced in a study of beta chain features in type 1 diabetes. Of the isolated RNA, all was reverse transcribed, and so the sequenced material was expressed TCRB transcripts. Data came from immunoSEQ multiplex PCR; TCRdb stores just in-frame clones and leaves some out. This sample has about 270,000 clones, with about 14% found just once. The sequencing sample was made of naive CD4+ T cells from blood. The receptors were sampled from a woman between 40 and 55 years old in good health.

This clone was detected a few times. The chain joins TRBV18 to TRBJ2-3, with 8 bases identical to TRBD2. Germline CDR1 and CDR2: KGHSH and LQKENI. The CDR3 totals 14 residues. The junction had 0 bases not matched to a gene; V was cut back by 3 bases and J by 1 base. CDR3 coding DNA: TGTGCCAGCTCACCTAGCGGGGGCACAGATACGCAGTATTTT. Amino acid sequence: CASSPSGGTDTQYF.

This clone appeared a few times. The genes are TRBV29-1 and TRBJ2-7, with 7 nucleotides matching TRBD1. Trimming took 4 bases from V and 5 from J; bases not matched to a gene: 11. From germline, CDR1 is SQVTM and CDR2 ANQGSEA. The CDR3 is 14 amino acids. CDR3 sequence: CSVATQGDLNEQYF. DNA for the CDR3: TGCAGCGTTGCGACGCAGGGGGACCTAAACGAGCAGTACTTC.

The chain combines TRBV5-1 with TRBJ1-2; 10 nucleotides match TRBD1. This CDR3 has 14 residues. Per germline, CDR1 SGHRS and CDR2 YFSETQ. The J segment lost 3 bases and the V segment lost 7 bases, leaving 6 bases of the junction unmatched. For the CDR3, the DNA is TGCGCCAGCGGTCCGGGACAGGGGTACTATGGCTACACCTTC. Translating it yields CASGPGQGYYGYTF.

This clone was counted between two and nine times. The rearrangement links TRBV4-2 to TRBJ2-1; 8 nucleotides line up with TRBD1. Germline CDR1 and CDR2: LGHNA and YNFKEQ. There are 17 residues in the CDR3. The V segment lost 3 bases and the J segment 9 bases; nucleotides outside the gene matches: 16. The CDR3 nucleotides are TGTGCCAGCAGCCAGGGGGGAACAGGGGGTCATTCTGGTGAGCAGTTCTTC. It yields the protein CASSQGGTGGHSGEQFF.

The chain is built from TRBV2 and TRBJ1-2, with D perhaps matching TRBD1 (5 bases). V dropped 4 bases and J dropped 3 bases, with 15 bases sitting between them. The CDR3 is 15 residues long. From germline, CDR1 is SNHLY and CDR2 FYNNEI. In nucleotides, the CDR3 is TGTGCCAGCAGTGGTTCAGGGCGCAGGGACTATGGCTACACCTTC. This encodes CASSGSGRRDYGYTF.

This clone was recorded at least ten times. This chain uses TRBV7-2 with TRBJ2-7; TRBD2 agrees at 7 bases. V was clipped by 5 bases and J by 2 bases; unmatched bases: 12. The CDR3 is made up of 16 amino acids. Germline CDR1 reads SGHTA; CDR2 reads FQGNSA. This chain's CDR3 is CASSRVGLAVTYEQYF. The CDR3 DNA sequence: TGTGCCAGCAGCCGCGTCGGGCTAGCGGTGACCTACGAGCAGTACTTC.

V gene TRBV5-5 combines with J gene TRBJ2-5, with 14 bases identical to TRBD2. This CDR3 is built from 17 residues. Trimming removed 4 bases from V and 2 bases from J; junction bases left unmatched: 7. Looked up from germline, CDR1 is SGHKS and CDR2 is YYEKEE (reference sequence). In nucleotides, the CDR3 is TGTGCCAGCAGCATAGGACTAGCGGGGGGAGAACAAGAGACCCAGTACTTC. Protein: CASSIGLAGGEQETQYF.

V and J are TRBV27 and TRBJ2-2, with D unclear. This CDR3 is 14 amino acids long. The germline V gene encodes CDR1 MNHEY and CDR2 SMNVEV (reference sequence). The ends were cut back, 2 bases at V and 0 bases at J, with 4 bases in the middle. CDR3 sequence reads: CASSLLSNTGELFF. For the CDR3, the DNA is TGTGCCAGCAGTTTACTATCGAACACCGGGGAGCTGTTTTTT.

This clone was detected ten times or more. The gene calls are TRBV7-2 and TRBJ1-2; 9 nucleotides agree with TRBD1. The CDR3 consists of 15 residues. Germline loops: CDR1 SGHTA, CDR2 FQGNSA. Germline trimming cut 5 bases from V and 4 bases from J; bases unmatched to any gene: 8. CDR3 bases: TGTGCCAGCAGCGTAGTTGGACAGGGGACCTATGGCTACACCTTC. It yields the protein CASSVVGQGTYGYTF.

This clone has more than one count but fewer than ten. The V call is TRBV5-5, the J call TRBJ2-1; 7 bases are a match to TRBD2. The germline V gene has CDR1 SGHKS and CDR2 YYEKEE (reference sequence). Germline trimming cut 3 bases from V and 7 bases from J; bases unmatched to any gene: 10. The CDR3 runs to 15 residues. CDR3 sequence reads: CASSSPEASGNEQFF. In DNA, the CDR3 is TGTGCCAGCAGCTCCCCAGAGGCTAGCGGTAATGAGCAGTTCTTC.

The V call is TRBV6-5, the J call TRBJ2-5, with a weak D call TRBD2 (7 bases). Per the germline V gene, CDR1 is MNHEY and CDR2 is SVGAGI. The CDR3 runs 15 residues. V was shortened by 4 bases and J by 4 bases, with 16 bases between the two germline ends. CDR3 nucleotides: TGTGCCAGCAGTTCGCCCCTTAGGGGGGGAGAGACCCAGTACTTC. As protein: CASSSPLRGGETQYF.

This clone was counted many times. The chain employs TRBV11-2 and TRBJ2-5; D is unresolved. The germline V gene encodes CDR1 SGHAT and CDR2 FQNNGV. Trimming removed 7 bases at V and 2 bases at J, with 11 bases between. The CDR3 runs 13 residues. CDR3 sequence: CASTETNQETQYF. Here the CDR3 DNA reads TGTGCCAGCACAGAAACGAATCAAGAGACCCAGTACTTC.

This sequence joins TRBV14 and TRBJ2-5, with D possibly being TRBD2 (5 bases). Judging by the DNA end, TRBJ2-7 fits better; the J call may be wrong. Germline values: CDR1 SGHDN, CDR2 FVKESK. The CDR3 is 12 amino acids. This CDR3 is CASSQDSYEQYF. The CDR3 bases are TGTGCCAGCAGCCAGGACTCTTACGAGCAGTACTTC.

In regard to this clone: This same CDR3 is encoded by further DNA sequences in the sample. V and J are TRBV11-2 and TRBJ2-3; tentative D call: TRBD2 (6 bases). Germline CDR1 reads SGHAT; CDR2 reads FQNNGV. CDR3 length: 14 residues. Trimming removed 1 base at V and 1 base at J, with 6 bases between. DNA of the CDR3: TGTGCCAGCAGCTTAGCGGGGGGCACAGATACGCAGTATTTT. Protein product: CASSLAGGTDTQYF.

This clone was detected a few times. In nucleotides, the CDR3 is TGTGCCAGCAGCCAACAGAGAAACTATGGCTACACCTTC. Amino acid sequence: CASSQQRNYGYTF. The gene calls are TRBV9 and TRBJ1-2; D ambiguous. The CDR3 contains 13 residues. Germline CDR1 is SGDLS and CDR2 is YYNGEE. Trimming took off 4 bases at V and 2 bases at J, with 9 bases between the two ends.

J is TRBJ1-5 and V is TRBV5-6; 7 bases agree with TRBD1. Trimming at V came to 1 base and at J to 9 bases, leaving 7 bases not matched to a gene. The CDR3 covers 14 residues. Looked up from germline, CDR1 is SGHDT and CDR2 is YYEEEE. The CDR3 sequence is CASSLQGGERPQHF. Written as DNA, the CDR3 is TGTGCCAGCAGCTTGCAAGGGGGCGAGAGGCCCCAGCATTTT.

The chain carries TRBV2 and TRBJ2-3; 15 bases fit TRBD2. Germline assignment: CDR1 SNHLY and CDR2 FYNNEI. The length of the CDR3 is 19 residues. The J segment lost 2 bases and the V segment lost 11 bases, leaving 17 bases of the junction unmatched. CDR3 amino acids: CAGGRGGLAGGPSTDTQYF. CDR3 bases: TGTGCCGGCGGTAGGGGCGGACTAGCGGGGGGGCCCTCCACAGATACGCAGTATTTT.

This clone occurred a few times. V usage is TRBV28 and J usage is TRBJ2-7; D gene unclear. Trimming shortened V by 9 bases and J by 2 bases, and 11 bases separated the two germline ends. CDR1 and CDR2 (germline): MDHEN, SYDVKM. The CDR3 runs to 12 residues. The CDR3 nucleotides read TGTGCCAGTCTTCAGGTACCCTACGAGCAGTACTTC. Translated: CASLQVPYEQYF.

The chain employs TRBV11-2 and TRBJ2-5; weak D call: TRBD2 (6 bases). CDR1 and CDR2 (germline): SGHAT, FQNNGV. V gave up 5 bases and J gave up 5 bases, with 15 bases separating them. The CDR3 loop spans 14 amino acids. The CDR3 region has the DNA TGTGCCAGCAGCCGGGCGTCGGGGAGGGAGACCCAGTACTTC. Its protein product is CASSRASGRETQYF.

Only a few counts were recorded for this clone. The J gene is TRBJ2-3, the V gene TRBV5-1; TRBD2 matches 8 bases. This CDR3 has 16 residues. V lost 1 base, J lost 1 base, and 5 bases stayed unmatched. Germline V gene sequence: CDR1 SGHRS, CDR2 YFSETQ. The CDR3 nucleotides are TGCGCCAGCAGCTTGAAAAGCGGGGGACGCACAGATACGCAGTATTTT. Translating it yields CASSLKSGGRTDTQYF.

This clone was recorded a few times. V is TRBV11-2 and J is TRBJ2-1, with 7 positions matching TRBD1. The CDR3 is 14 amino acids. Germline V lookup: CDR1 SGHAT, CDR2 FQNNGV. With 1 base clipped from V and 7 bases from J, the junction kept 4 bases outside the gene matches. CDR3 protein: CASSLAGTVNEQFF. For the CDR3, the DNA is TGTGCCAGCAGCTTAGCCGGGACAGTAAATGAGCAGTTCTTC.

The chain uses TRBV27 and TRBJ2-7; tentative D call: TRBD1 (5 bases). The CDR3 length is 15 residues. Trimming removed 2 bases from V and 2 bases from J, with 13 bases in between. CDR1 is MNHEY and CDR2 is SMNVEV in the germline V gene (reference sequence). CDR3 nucleotide sequence: TGTGCCAGCAGTTTAAGACAGCAACTAACCTACGAGCAGTACTTC. Translating gives CASSLRQQLTYEQYF.

The V gene is TRBV19, the J gene TRBJ2-3; 8 nucleotides line up with TRBD1. The CDR3 runs to 14 residues. Germline lookup yields CDR1 LNHDA and CDR2 SQIVND (reference sequence). The V segment lost 6 bases and the J segment 2 bases; nucleotides outside the gene matches: 4. Here the CDR3 reads CASSDRGSTDTQYF. The CDR3 nucleotides are TGTGCCAGTAGCGACAGGGGTTCCACAGATACGCAGTATTTT.

The chain employs TRBV7-2 and TRBJ2-7; D gene unclear. V was shortened by 0 bases and J by 2 bases, with 11 bases between the two germline ends. Germline V gene lookup returns CDR1 SGHTA and CDR2 FQGNSA. There are 15 residues in the CDR3. CDR3 DNA: TGTGCCAGCAGCTTAGCCTCCACCGAGACCTACGAGCAGTACTTC. Protein: CASSLASTETYEQYF.

This clone has more than one count but fewer than ten. This chain links TRBV19 with TRBJ2-6; D is perhaps TRBD1 (6 bases). The germline CDR1 and CDR2 sequences are LNHDA and SQIVND (reference sequence). Trimming left V 5 bases short and J 4 bases short, with 12 bases between. The CDR3 length is 15 residues. The CDR3 sequence: CASSADRTGANVLTF. DNA of the CDR3: TGTGCCAGTAGTGCTGACAGGACCGGGGCCAACGTCCTGACTTTC.

This clone appeared a few times. This sequence joins TRBV5-4 and TRBJ1-1, with D possibly matching TRBD1 (6 bases). CDR1 and CDR2 from the germline V gene are SGHNT and YYREEE (reference sequence). The CDR3 totals 15 residues. V gave up 0 bases and J gave up 4 bases, with 13 bases separating them. CDR3 amino acids: CASSLEGELGTEAFF. The CDR3 DNA sequence: TGTGCCAGCAGCTTGGAGGGGGAGTTGGGCACTGAAGCTTTCTTT. The full variable domain, rest sourced from reference TRBV5-4 and TRBJ1-1, is ETGVTQSPTHLIKTRGQQVTLRCSSQSGHNTVSWYQQALGQGPQFIFQYYREEENGRGNFPPRFSGLQFPNYSSELNVNALELDDSALYLCASSLEGELGTEAFFGQGTRLTVV.

V and J are TRBV4-3 and TRBJ2-1; 7 bases fit TRBD1. CDR1 is LGHNA and CDR2 is YSLEER in the germline V gene. Unmatched junction bases numbered 9, after V lost 1 base and J lost 9 bases. The CDR3 extends over 15 amino acids. This chain's CDR3 is CASSQGGGRPPEQFF. As DNA, the CDR3 is TGCGCCAGCAGCCAAGGAGGGGGCCGCCCTCCTGAGCAGTTCTTC.

J is TRBJ1-1 and V is TRBV6-1; D may be TRBD1 (6 bases). From germline, CDR1 is MNHNS and CDR2 SASEGT. V was clipped by 11 bases and J by 5 bases, with 18 bases between them. This CDR3 is 13 amino acids long. The CDR3 region has the DNA TGTGCCGGAATGGGGGGGCGGATGACTGAAGCTTTCTTT. As protein: CAGMGGRMTEAFF.

This clone was observed a handful of times. The chain recombines TRBV5-1 with TRBJ2-2; 8 bases match TRBD1. The CDR3 has 15 amino acids. With 1 base clipped from V and 6 bases from J, the junction kept 5 bases outside the gene matches. Germline CDR1 and CDR2: SGHRS and YFSETQ. CDR3 in amino acids: CASSLPGGSAGELFF. CDR3 sequence (DNA): TGCGCCAGCAGCTTGCCAGGGGGCTCGGCCGGGGAGCTGTTTTTT.

In this sample, this clone turned up many times. The chain recombines TRBV4-3 with TRBJ2-3, with D possibly matching TRBD2 (7 bases). The CDR3 runs to 15 residues. Germline V gene lookup returns CDR1 LGHNA and CDR2 YSLEER. V dropped 2 bases and J dropped 2 bases, with 11 bases sitting between them. The CDR3 loop is CASSQLGGPTDTQYF. DNA for the CDR3: TGCGCCAGCAGCCAACTGGGGGGGCCCACAGATACGCAGTATTTT.

This clone was detected a few times. This chain connects TRBV18 to TRBJ2-1; 10 bases line up with TRBD2. The germline V gene encodes CDR1 KGHSH and CDR2 LQKENI. The ends lost 2 bases at V and 5 bases at J; junction bases unmatched: 9. This CDR3 contains 17 residues. The CDR3 DNA reads as TGTGCCAGCTCACCAAGGGTAGCGGGGGGATCTCACAATGAGCAGTTCTTC. Amino acid sequence: CASSPRVAGGSHNEQFF. Looking up the rest from reference TRBV18 and TRBJ2-1 gives the full variable domain: NAGVMQNPRHLVRRRGQEARLRCSPMKGHSHVYWYRQLPEEGLKFMVYLQKENIIDESGMPKERFSAEFPKEGPSILRIQQVVRGDSAAYFCASSPRVAGGSHNEQFFGPGTRLTVL.

Only a few counts were recorded for this clone. The CDR3 DNA sequence: TGTGCCAGCAGCCAGGAGCTACTAGCGGGGGGACAAGAGACCCAGTACTTC. Protein: CASSQELLAGGQETQYF. This chain uses TRBV14 with TRBJ2-5; 12 bases match TRBD2. V shed 3 bases and J 2 bases; nucleotides not matched to a gene: 7. The CDR3 has 17 amino acids. Germline CDR1 is SGHDN and CDR2 is FVKESK.